This entry lists 14 T cell receptor beta chains sequenced from one sample in a study of CD8 T cells in Susac syndrome. An amount of RNA that ranged from roughly 0.5 to 1 ug was reverse transcribed with random hexamers. TCRdb re-called the immunoSEQ multiplex PCR reads through MiXCR, storing one row per CDR3 protein. Of roughly 89,000 distinct CDR3 sequences listed, approximately 96% are singletons. The sequencing sample was made of CD8+ T cells from PBMCs. The receptors were gathered from a human donor with Susac syndrome.

CDR3 in amino acids: CASSLIPGDTQYF. The CDR3 DNA is TGTGCCAGCAGCTTAATTCCTGGGGATACGCAGTATTTT. The V call is TRBV7-3, the J call TRBJ2-3; D remains ambiguous. The germline V gene encodes CDR1 SGHTA and CDR2 FQGTGA. This CDR3 has 13 amino acids. Trimming removed 1 base at V and 6 bases at J, with 8 bases between.

The chain is built from TRBV9 and TRBJ1-3; 8 bases are shared with TRBD1. Germline CDR1 SGDLS, CDR2 YYNGEE. V was clipped by 3 bases and J by 0 bases; unmatched bases: 8. CDR3 length: 17 amino acids. CDR3 amino acids: CASSAGGQASSGNTIYF. In DNA form, the CDR3 reads TGTGCCAGCAGCGCGGGGGGACAGGCTTCCTCTGGAAACACCATATATTTT.

CDR3 region: CASRRDRVWNNEQFF. DNA for the CDR3: TGTGCCAGCAGACGCGACAGGGTGTGGAACAATGAGCAGTTCTTC. This sequence joins TRBV6-5 and TRBJ2-1; the match to TRBD1 covers 7 bases. After removal of 6 bases from V and 5 bases from J, the junction contained 10 bases not matched to a gene. The CDR3 has 15 amino acids. Germline V CDR1 and CDR2: MNHEY, SVGAGI.

The chain is built from TRBV20-1 and TRBJ2-5; 7 bases map to TRBD2. Losses at the gene ends were 6 bases for V and 7 bases for J; bases not matched to a gene: 2. CDR1 and CDR2 (germline): DFQATT, SNEGSKA (reference sequence). The CDR3 runs 10 residues. The CDR3 DNA reads TGCAGTGCGGGGGAGGGGACCCAGTACTTC. Its protein product is CSAGEGTQYF.

This chain uses TRBV19 with TRBJ2-1; D uncertain. V dropped 0 bases and J dropped 7 bases, with 7 bases sitting between them. Germline V gene data show CDR1 as LNHDA and CDR2 as SQIVND (reference sequence). The length of the CDR3 is 13 residues. CDR3 nucleotides: TGTGCCAGTAGTATAGATTTGCGGAATGAGCAGTTCTTC. Translation: CASSIDLRNEQFF.

The sample holds one count of this clonotype. CDR3 region: CASSLGPPGPRYF. The CDR3, as DNA: TGTGCCAGCAGCTTAGGCCCCCCCGGACCGCGGTACTTC. J is TRBJ2-5 and V is TRBV13, with D unresolved. The CDR3 sequence is 13 residues long. CDR1 and CDR2 (germline): PRHDT, FYEKMQ (reference sequence). Trimming cost V 0 bases and J 13 bases, with 15 bases left between them.

The CDR3 is CASGLSSGVYNEQFF. The CDR3 bases are TGTGCTAGTGGTTTAAGTAGCGGGGTCTACAATGAGCAGTTCTTC. This sequence joins TRBV12-5 and TRBJ2-1; the match to TRBD2 covers 8 bases. V was clipped by 3 bases and J by 3 bases; unmatched bases: 4. Germline CDR1 LGHNT, CDR2 FRNRAP. This CDR3 has 15 residues.

The V and J genes are TRBV4-3 and TRBJ1-1; D is unresolved. The V gene's germline CDR1 is LGHNA and CDR2 YSLEER. V was pared by 6 bases and J by 7 bases, with 15 bases between. The length of the CDR3 is 13 residues. CDR3 DNA sequence: TGCGCCAGCAGTCCCGCCGCCTCCCGTGAAGCTTTCTTT. It specifies CASSPAASREAFF.

A single count supports this clonotype. J is TRBJ2-7 and V is TRBV15; possibly TRBD1 for D (5 bases). The CDR3 has 13 residues. The germline gives CDR1 LNHNV, CDR2 YYDKDF (reference sequence). V shed 3 bases and J shed 6 bases, with 12 bases lying between them. CDR3 amino acids: CATSRDTNTEQYV. In DNA, the CDR3 is TGTGCCACCAGCAGGGACACTAACACCGAGCAGTACGTC.

The chain couples TRBV29-1 to TRBJ2-1; D remains ambiguous. The CDR3 extends over 10 amino acids. Germline values: CDR1 SQVTM, CDR2 ANQGSEA. The CDR3 coding sequence is TGCAGTTATGGGATAAATGAGCAGTTCTTC. Translation gives CSYGINEQFF.

The CDR3 is CASSLRSSTDTQYF. The CDR3 bases are TGTGCCAGCAGTTTAAGGAGTTCCACAGATACGCAGTATTTT. This chain uses TRBV12-3 or TRBV12-4 with TRBJ2-3; the D is unclear. This CDR3 region has 14 residues. V gave up 2 bases and J gave up 2 bases, with 8 bases separating them.

The CDR3 loop is CASSQGPYSGANVLTF. The CDR3 DNA is TGCGCCAGCAGCCAAGGACCGTACTCTGGGGCCAACGTCCTGACTTTC. The chain is built from TRBV4-3 and TRBJ2-6; D not certain. Trimming pared 1 base from V and 0 bases from J, leaving 7 bases between. CDR3 size: 16 residues. From germline, CDR1 is LGHNA and CDR2 YSLEER.

The chain joins TRBV20-1 to TRBJ2-3; D call uncertain. Germline CDR1 DFQATT, CDR2 SNEGSKA (reference sequence). The CDR3 has 12 amino acids. Trimming took 1 base from V and 8 from J, leaving 10 bases between them. The CDR3 is CSARGSGVTQYF. DNA for the CDR3: TGCAGTGCTAGAGGCTCTGGGGTTACGCAGTATTTT.

The rearrangement uses TRBV20-1 and TRBJ1-2, with D maybe TRBD1 (6 bases). V gave up 3 bases and J gave up 0 bases, with 20 bases separating them. The CDR3 contains 17 residues. Germline V CDR1 and CDR2: DFQATT, SNEGSKA (reference sequence). The CDR3 sequence is CSARAGTSTPTNYGYTF. The CDR3 DNA follows: TGCAGTGCTAGGGCCGGGACATCCACTCCTACTAACTATGGCTACACCTTC.